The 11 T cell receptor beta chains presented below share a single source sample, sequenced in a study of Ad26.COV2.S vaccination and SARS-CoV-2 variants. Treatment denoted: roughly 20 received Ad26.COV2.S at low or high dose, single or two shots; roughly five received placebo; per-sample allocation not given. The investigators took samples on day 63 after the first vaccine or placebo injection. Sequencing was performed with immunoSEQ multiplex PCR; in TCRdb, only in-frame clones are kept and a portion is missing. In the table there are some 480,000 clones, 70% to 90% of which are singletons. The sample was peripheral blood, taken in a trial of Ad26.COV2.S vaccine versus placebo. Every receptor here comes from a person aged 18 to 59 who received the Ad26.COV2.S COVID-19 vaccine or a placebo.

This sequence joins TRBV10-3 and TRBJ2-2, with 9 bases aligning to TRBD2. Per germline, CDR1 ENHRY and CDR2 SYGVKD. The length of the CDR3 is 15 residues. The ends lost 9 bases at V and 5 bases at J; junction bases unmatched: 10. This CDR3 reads CAIKLSGSSTGELFF. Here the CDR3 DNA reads TGTGCCATAAAACTTAGCGGGAGCTCGACCGGGGAGCTGTTTTTT.

The CDR3 sequence: CASSSGTGMSAEAFF. CDR3 DNA sequence: TGCGCCAGCAGCTCGGGGACAGGGATGAGCGCTGAAGCTTTCTTT. The V gene is TRBV5-1, the J gene TRBJ1-1, with TRBD1 matching 9 bases. Germline V CDR1 and CDR2: SGHRS, YFSETQ. V lost 3 bases and J lost 6; bases outside the gene matches: 9. The length of the CDR3 is 15 residues.

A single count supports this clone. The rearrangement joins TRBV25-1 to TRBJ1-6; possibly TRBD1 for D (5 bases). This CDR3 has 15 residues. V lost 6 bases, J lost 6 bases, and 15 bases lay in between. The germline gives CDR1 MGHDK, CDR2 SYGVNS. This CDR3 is CASRGERGGNSPLHF. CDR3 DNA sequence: TGTGCCAGCAGGGGGGAGCGCGGGGGTAATTCACCCCTCCACTTT.

Here the CDR3 reads CASSNPGTNTEAFF. The CDR3, as DNA: TGTGCCAGTAGTAATCCAGGGACGAACACTGAAGCTTTCTTT. The V gene is TRBV19, the J gene TRBJ1-1; D is perhaps TRBD1 (5 bases). V lost 4 bases to trimming and J lost 1 base, with 10 bases between them. Germline V gives CDR1 LNHDA, CDR2 SQIVND (reference sequence). This CDR3 is 14 amino acids long.

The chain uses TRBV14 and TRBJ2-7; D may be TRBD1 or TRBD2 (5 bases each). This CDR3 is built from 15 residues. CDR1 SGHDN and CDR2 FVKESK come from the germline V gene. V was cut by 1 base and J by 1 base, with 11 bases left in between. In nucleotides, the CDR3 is TGTGCCAGCAGCCAAGGGACGGGACCATCCTACGAGCAGTACTTC. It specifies CASSQGTGPSYEQYF.

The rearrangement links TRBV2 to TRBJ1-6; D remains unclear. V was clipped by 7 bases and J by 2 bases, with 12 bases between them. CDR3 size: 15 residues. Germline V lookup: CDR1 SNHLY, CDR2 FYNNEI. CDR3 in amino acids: CASKRADAYNSPLHF. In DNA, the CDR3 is TGTGCCAGCAAAAGGGCGGACGCCTATAATTCACCCCTCCACTTT. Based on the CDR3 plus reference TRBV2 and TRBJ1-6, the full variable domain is EPEVTQTPSHQVTQMGQEVILRCVPISNHLYFYWYRQILGQKVEFLVSFYNNEISEKSEIFDDQFSVERPDGSNFTLKIRSTKLEDSAMYFCASKRADAYNSPLHFGNGTRLTVT.

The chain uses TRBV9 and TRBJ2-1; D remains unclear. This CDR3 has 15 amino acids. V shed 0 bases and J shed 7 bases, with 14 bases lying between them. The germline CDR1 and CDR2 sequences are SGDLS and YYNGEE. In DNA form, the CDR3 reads TGTGCCAGCAGCGTAGGGGTTGGGTTGTTGAATGAGCAGTTCTTC. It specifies CASSVGVGLLNEQFF.

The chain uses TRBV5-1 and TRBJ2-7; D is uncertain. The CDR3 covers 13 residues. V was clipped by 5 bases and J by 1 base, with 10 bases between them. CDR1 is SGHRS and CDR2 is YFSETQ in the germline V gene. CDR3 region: CASRSRESYEQYF. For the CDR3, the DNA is TGCGCCAGCAGATCTCGCGAGTCCTACGAGCAGTACTTC.

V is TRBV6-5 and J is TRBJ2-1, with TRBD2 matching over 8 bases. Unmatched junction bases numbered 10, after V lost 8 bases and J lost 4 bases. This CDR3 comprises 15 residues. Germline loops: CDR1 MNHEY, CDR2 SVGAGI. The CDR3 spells CASGRAGDGYNEQFF. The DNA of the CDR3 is TGTGCCAGCGGTCGAGCGGGAGACGGTTACAATGAGCAGTTCTTC.

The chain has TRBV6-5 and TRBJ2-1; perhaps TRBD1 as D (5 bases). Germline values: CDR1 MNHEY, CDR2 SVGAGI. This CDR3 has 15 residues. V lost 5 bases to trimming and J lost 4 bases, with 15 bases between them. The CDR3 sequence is CASSRTQRPYNEQFF. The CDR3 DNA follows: TGTGCCAGCAGTCGGACACAACGACCTTACAATGAGCAGTTCTTC.

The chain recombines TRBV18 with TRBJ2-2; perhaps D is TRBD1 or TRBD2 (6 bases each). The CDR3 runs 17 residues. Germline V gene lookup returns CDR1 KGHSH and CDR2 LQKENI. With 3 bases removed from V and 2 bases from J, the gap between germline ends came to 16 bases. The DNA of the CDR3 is TGTGCCAGCTCACCGACAACGGGGGCGTTTAACACCGGGGAGCTGTTTTTT. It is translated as CASSPTTGAFNTGELFF.